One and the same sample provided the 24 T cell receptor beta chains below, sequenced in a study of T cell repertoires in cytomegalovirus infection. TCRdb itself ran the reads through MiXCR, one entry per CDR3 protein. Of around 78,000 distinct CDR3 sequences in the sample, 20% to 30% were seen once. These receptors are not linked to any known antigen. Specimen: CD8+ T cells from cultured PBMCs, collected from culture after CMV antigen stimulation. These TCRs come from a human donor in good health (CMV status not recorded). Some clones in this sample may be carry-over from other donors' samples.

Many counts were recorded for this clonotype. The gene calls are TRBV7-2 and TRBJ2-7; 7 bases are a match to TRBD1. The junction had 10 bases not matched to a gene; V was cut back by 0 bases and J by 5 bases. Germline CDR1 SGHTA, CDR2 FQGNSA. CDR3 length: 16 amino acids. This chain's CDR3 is CASSLAIRTGPNEQYF. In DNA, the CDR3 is TGTGCCAGCAGCTTAGCGATTCGGACAGGTCCGAACGAGCAGTACTTC.

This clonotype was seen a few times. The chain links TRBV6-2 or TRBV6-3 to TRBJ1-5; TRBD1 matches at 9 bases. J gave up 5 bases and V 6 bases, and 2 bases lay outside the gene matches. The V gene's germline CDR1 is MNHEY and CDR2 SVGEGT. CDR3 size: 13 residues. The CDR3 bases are TGTGCCAGCAGCTGGACAGGGGATCAGCCCCAGCATTTT. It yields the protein CASSWTGDQPQHF.

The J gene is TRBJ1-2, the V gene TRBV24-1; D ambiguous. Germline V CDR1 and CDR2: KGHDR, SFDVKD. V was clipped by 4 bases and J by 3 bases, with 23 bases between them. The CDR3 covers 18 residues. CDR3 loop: CATSDRTLDANRDYGYTF. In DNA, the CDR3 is TGTGCCACCAGTGACCGAACCTTGGACGCAAACCGGGACTATGGCTACACCTTC.

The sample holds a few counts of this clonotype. CDR3 in DNA: TGTGCCAGCAGCCTTATGGTCAAGCAGTTCTTC. Translating it yields CASSLMVKQFF. The chain has TRBV11-2 and TRBJ2-1; no firm D call. From germline, CDR1 is SGHAT and CDR2 FQNNGV. There are 11 residues in the CDR3. Trimming stripped 5 bases from V and 11 bases from J, with 10 bases between.

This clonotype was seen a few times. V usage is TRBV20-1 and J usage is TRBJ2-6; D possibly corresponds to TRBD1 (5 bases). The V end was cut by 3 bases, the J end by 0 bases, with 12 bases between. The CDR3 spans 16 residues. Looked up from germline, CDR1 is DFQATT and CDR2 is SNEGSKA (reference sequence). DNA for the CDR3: TGCAGTGCTAGGGGGCGTCGGTTCTCTGGGGCCAACGTCCTGACTTTC. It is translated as CSARGRRFSGANVLTF.

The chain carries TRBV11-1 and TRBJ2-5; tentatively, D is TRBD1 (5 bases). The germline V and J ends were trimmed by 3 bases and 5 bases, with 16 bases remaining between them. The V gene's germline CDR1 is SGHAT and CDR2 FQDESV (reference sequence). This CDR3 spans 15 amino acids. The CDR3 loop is CASSFWTRDAETQYF. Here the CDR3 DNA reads TGTGCCAGCAGCTTCTGGACACGCGACGCGGAGACCCAGTACTTC.

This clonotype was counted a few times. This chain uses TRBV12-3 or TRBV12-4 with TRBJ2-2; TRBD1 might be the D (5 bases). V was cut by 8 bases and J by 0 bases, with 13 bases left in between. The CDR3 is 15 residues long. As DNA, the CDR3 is TGTGCCAGCCAGCCCAGACAGTCGAACACCGGGGAGCTGTTTTTT. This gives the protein CASQPRQSNTGELFF.

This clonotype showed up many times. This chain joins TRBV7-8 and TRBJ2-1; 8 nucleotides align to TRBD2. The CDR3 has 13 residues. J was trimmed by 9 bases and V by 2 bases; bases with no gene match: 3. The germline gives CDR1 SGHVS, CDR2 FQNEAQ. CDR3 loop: CASSLLSGGEQFF. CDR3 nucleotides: TGTGCCAGCAGCTTATTGAGCGGGGGTGAGCAGTTCTTC.

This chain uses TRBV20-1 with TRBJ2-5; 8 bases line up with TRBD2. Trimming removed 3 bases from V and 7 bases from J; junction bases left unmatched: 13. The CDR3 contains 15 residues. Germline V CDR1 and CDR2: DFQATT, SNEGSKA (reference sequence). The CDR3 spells CSASPVAGRGGTQYF. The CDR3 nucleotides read TGCAGTGCTAGCCCAGTAGCGGGGAGGGGGGGGACCCAGTACTTC.

The CDR3 sequence is CASSESGRDRETQYF. The CDR3 coding sequence is TGTGCCAGCAGTGAAAGCGGGAGGGATCGAGAGACCCAGTACTTC. This sequence joins TRBV2 and TRBJ2-5; 10 bases fit TRBD2. Trimming took 2 bases from V and 4 from J; bases not matched to a gene: 4. Germline values: CDR1 SNHLY, CDR2 FYNNEI. The length of the CDR3 is 15 residues.

The CDR3 bases are TGTGCCAGCAGCTTCCCGGACCTAAACACTGAAGCTTTCTTT. Protein: CASSFPDLNTEAFF. V and J are TRBV5-6 and TRBJ1-1; the D is unclear. The V and J ends lost 2 bases and 2 bases respectively, with 10 bases between them. CDR1 and CDR2 (germline): SGHDT, YYEEEE. This CDR3 has 14 amino acids.

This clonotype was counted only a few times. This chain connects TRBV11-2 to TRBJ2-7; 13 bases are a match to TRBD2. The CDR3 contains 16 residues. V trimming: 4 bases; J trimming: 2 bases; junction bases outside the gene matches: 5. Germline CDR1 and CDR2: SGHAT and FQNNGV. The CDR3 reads CASSSGTSGIAYEQYF. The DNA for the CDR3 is TGTGCCAGCAGCTCCGGGACTAGCGGGATCGCCTACGAGCAGTACTTC.

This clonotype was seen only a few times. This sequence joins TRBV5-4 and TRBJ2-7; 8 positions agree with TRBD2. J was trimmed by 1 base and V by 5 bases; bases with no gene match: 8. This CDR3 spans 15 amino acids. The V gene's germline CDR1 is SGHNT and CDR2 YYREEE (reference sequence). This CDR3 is CASSQNSGTSYEQYF. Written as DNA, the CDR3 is TGTGCCAGCAGTCAAAATAGCGGGACATCCTACGAGCAGTACTTC.

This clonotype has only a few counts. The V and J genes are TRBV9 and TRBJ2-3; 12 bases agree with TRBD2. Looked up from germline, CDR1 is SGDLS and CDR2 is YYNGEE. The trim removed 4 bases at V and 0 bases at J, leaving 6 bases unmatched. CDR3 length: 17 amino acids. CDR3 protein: CASSFGLAGTSTDTQYF. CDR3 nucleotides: TGTGCCAGCAGCTTCGGACTAGCGGGGACTAGCACAGATACGCAGTATTTT.

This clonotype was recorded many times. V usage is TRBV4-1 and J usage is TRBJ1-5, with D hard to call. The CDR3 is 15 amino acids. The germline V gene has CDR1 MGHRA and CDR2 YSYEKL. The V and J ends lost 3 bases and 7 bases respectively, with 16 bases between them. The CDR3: CASSHTDGTWQPQHF. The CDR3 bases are TGCGCCAGCAGCCACACCGACGGCACTTGGCAGCCCCAGCATTTT.

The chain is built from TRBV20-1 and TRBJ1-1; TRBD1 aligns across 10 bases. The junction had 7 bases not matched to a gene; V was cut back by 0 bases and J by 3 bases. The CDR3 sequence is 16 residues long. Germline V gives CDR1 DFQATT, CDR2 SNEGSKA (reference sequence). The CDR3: CSARDDVGQGYTEAFF. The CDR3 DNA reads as TGCAGTGCTAGAGATGACGTGGGACAGGGGTACACTGAAGCTTTCTTT.

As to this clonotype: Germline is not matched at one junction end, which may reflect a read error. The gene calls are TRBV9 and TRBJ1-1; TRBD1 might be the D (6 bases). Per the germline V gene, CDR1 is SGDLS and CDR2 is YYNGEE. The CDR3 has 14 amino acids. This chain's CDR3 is CASSVGDTNNEAFF. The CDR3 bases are TGTGCCAGCAGCGTAGGGGACACTAACAATGAAGCTTTCTTT. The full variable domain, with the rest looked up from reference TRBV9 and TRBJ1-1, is DSGVTQTPKHLITATGQRVTLRCSPRSGDLSVYWYQQSLDQGLQFLIQYYNGEERAKGNILERFSAQQFPDLHSELNLSSLELGDSALYFCASSVGDTNNEAFFGQGTRLTVV.

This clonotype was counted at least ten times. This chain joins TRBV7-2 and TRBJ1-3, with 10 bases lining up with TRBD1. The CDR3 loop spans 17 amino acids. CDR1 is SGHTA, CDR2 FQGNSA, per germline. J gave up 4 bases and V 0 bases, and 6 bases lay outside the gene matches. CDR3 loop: CASSLAGGQGTGNTIYF. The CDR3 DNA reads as TGTGCCAGCAGCTTAGCGGGGGGACAGGGGACGGGAAACACCATATATTTT.

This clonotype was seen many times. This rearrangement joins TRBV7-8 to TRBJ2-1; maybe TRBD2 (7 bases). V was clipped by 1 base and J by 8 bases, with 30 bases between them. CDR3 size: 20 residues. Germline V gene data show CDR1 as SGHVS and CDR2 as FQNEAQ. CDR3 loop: CASSLVRGARSARLMDEQFF. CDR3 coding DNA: TGTGCCAGCAGCTTAGTTCGGGGGGCCCGATCCGCAAGGCTTATGGATGAGCAGTTCTTC.

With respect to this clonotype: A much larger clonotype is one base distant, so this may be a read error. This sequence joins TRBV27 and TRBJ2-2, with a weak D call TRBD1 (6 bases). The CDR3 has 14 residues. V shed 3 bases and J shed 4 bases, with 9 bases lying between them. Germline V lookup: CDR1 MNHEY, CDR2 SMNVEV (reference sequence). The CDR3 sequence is CASSFGDITGELFF. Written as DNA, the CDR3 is TGTGCCAGCAGTTTTGGGGACATCACCGGGGAGCTGTTTTTT.

CDR3 loop: CASSQGTAESTDTQYF. Written as DNA, the CDR3 is TGTGCCAGCAGCCAAGGGACAGCGGAAAGCACAGATACGCAGTATTTT. J is TRBJ2-3 and V is TRBV5-8; 7 bases are a match to TRBD1. CDR3 length: 16 residues. Germline V gene sequence: CDR1 SGHTS, CDR2 YDEGEE. With V trimmed by 4 bases and J by 0 bases, 8 bases remained unmatched.

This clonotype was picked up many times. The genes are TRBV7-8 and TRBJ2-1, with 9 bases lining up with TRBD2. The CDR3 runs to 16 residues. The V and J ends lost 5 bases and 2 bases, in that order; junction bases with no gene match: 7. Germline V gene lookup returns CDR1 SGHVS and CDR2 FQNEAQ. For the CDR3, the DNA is TGTGCCAGCAGCACGACCGGGACTAGCCCCTACAATGAGCAGTTCTTC. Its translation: CASSTTGTSPYNEQFF.

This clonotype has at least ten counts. CDR3 region: CASSLAGTSGSEQYF. The CDR3 DNA reads TGTGCCAGCAGCTTAGCAGGGACTAGCGGGAGTGAGCAGTACTTC. The chain couples TRBV7-2 to TRBJ2-7, with 14 positions matching TRBD2. Germline CDR1 reads SGHTA; CDR2 reads FQGNSA. This CDR3 contains 15 residues. V lost 0 bases to trimming and J lost 7 bases; unmatched junction nucleotides: 2.

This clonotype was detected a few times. The CDR3, as DNA: TGTGCCAGCAGTTTATCCGGGACAGGGGGCCGAGATCAGCCCCAGCATTTT. Its protein product is CASSLSGTGGRDQPQHF. This sequence joins TRBV6-1 and TRBJ1-5; 12 nucleotides match TRBD1. With V trimmed by 5 bases and J by 5 bases, 10 bases remained unmatched. CDR1 and CDR2 (germline): MNHNS, SASEGT. This CDR3 contains 17 residues.